These 25 T cell receptor beta chains share one sample of origin, sequenced in a study of T cell repertoires in cytomegalovirus infection. TCRdb re-called the reads with MiXCR, one entry per CDR3 protein. In the table there are under 95,000 distinct CDR3 sequences, about half of which are singletons. For these TCRs, the target antigens are not known. Source: CD8+ T cells from cultured PBMCs, taken from culture after CMV antigen stimulation. The receptors were gathered from a human donor in good health (CMV status not recorded). Some clones in this sample may be carry-over from other donors' samples.

This clonotype has a handful of counts. This chain connects TRBV27 to TRBJ1-5; D is unclear. CDR1 and CDR2 from the germline V gene are MNHEY and SMNVEV (reference sequence). V was clipped by 3 bases and J by 2 bases, with 14 bases between them. The CDR3 is 16 residues long. CDR3 sequence: CASSLRATQGNQPQHF. The CDR3 DNA sequence: TGTGCCAGCAGTTTGCGGGCCACGCAAGGCAATCAGCCCCAGCATTTT.

The chain couples TRBV6-6 to TRBJ2-7; D remains unclear. CDR3 size: 12 residues. Germline V gene data show CDR1 as MNHNY and CDR2 as SVGAGI (reference sequence). V lost 7 bases to trimming and J lost 2 bases, with 9 bases between them. The CDR3 loop reads CASIDGTYEQYF. The CDR3 nucleotides are TGTGCCAGCATAGACGGAACCTACGAGCAGTACTTC.

This clonotype appeared a few times. The chain carries TRBV6-1 and TRBJ2-5; tentative D call: TRBD1 (6 bases). The ends were cut back, 4 bases at V and 3 bases at J, with 15 bases in the middle. Germline V gene lookup returns CDR1 MNHNS and CDR2 SASEGT. CDR3 length: 15 amino acids. CDR3 DNA: TGTGCCAGCAGTGGATACAGGGTACCCGAAGAGACCCAGTACTTC. Amino acids: CASSGYRVPEETQYF.

The V and J genes are TRBV5-6 and TRBJ2-3; D remains ambiguous. CDR1 and CDR2 from the germline V gene are SGHDT and YYEEEE. This CDR3 is 14 amino acids long. Trimming took off 0 bases at V and 5 bases at J, with 10 bases between the two ends. Here the CDR3 DNA reads TGTGCCAGCAGCTTGGAGCAGAAGAGAGATACGCAGTATTTT. Protein sequence: CASSLEQKRDTQYF.

V and J are TRBV5-4 and TRBJ1-6; D unclear. Germline lookup yields CDR1 SGHNT and CDR2 YYREEE (reference sequence). CDR3 size: 17 residues. Deletions cut 0 bases from V and 5 bases from J, with 15 bases between. The CDR3 sequence is CASSLVPVERDNSPLHF. The CDR3, as DNA: TGTGCCAGCAGCTTGGTTCCAGTGGAAAGGGATAATTCACCCCTCCACTTT.

This rearrangement joins TRBV10-3 to TRBJ2-1; TRBD1 aligns across 8 bases. CDR3 size: 16 residues. V lost 7 bases and J lost 0; bases outside the gene matches: 8. Germline V gene lookup returns CDR1 ENHRY and CDR2 SYGVKD. This chain's CDR3 is CAINSGQASSYNEQFF. CDR3 DNA: TGTGCCATCAATTCGGGACAGGCGAGCTCCTACAATGAGCAGTTCTTC.

This sequence joins TRBV11-2 and TRBJ2-3, with TRBD2 identical over 9 bases. The CDR3 consists of 18 residues. The J segment lost 4 bases and the V segment lost 2 bases, leaving 13 bases of the junction unmatched. In germline, CDR1 is SGHAT, CDR2 FQNNGV. The CDR3 nucleotides are TGTGCCAGCAGCTTACCGTCGGGTAGCGGGAGTGGAGCAGATACGCAGTATTTT. Its translation is CASSLPSGSGSGADTQYF.

This clonotype has a handful of counts. The chain carries TRBV20-1 and TRBJ2-1; D unresolved. CDR3 length: 9 residues. With 6 bases removed from V and 9 bases from J, the gap between germline ends came to 6 bases. The germline gives CDR1 DFQATT, CDR2 SNEGSKA (reference sequence). The CDR3 coding sequence is TGCAGTGCCTCAATTGAGCAGTTCTTC. Its protein product is CSASIEQFF.

The sample holds a few counts of this clonotype. This chain joins TRBV10-3 and TRBJ2-5; D is tentatively TRBD1 or TRBD2 (5 bases each). This CDR3 spans 14 amino acids. V lost 3 bases to trimming and J lost 5 bases, with 13 bases between them. The V gene's germline CDR1 is ENHRY and CDR2 SYGVKD. The CDR3 sequence is CAISERGARETQYF. As DNA, the CDR3 is TGTGCCATCAGTGAAAGAGGGGCAAGGGAGACCCAGTACTTC.

This clonotype was picked up one time. The chain carries TRBV20-1 and TRBJ2-1, with 10 nucleotides matching TRBD2. The CDR3 has 18 residues. V lost 6 bases and J lost 3; bases outside the gene matches: 17. Germline CDR1 is DFQATT and CDR2 is SNEGSKA (reference sequence). The CDR3 protein is CSAYSESSGGVFYNEQFF. The CDR3 DNA follows: TGCAGTGCATATTCAGAGTCGAGCGGGGGGGTATTCTACAATGAGCAGTTCTTC.

The chain employs TRBV5-1 and TRBJ1-4; D remains unclear. CDR3 length equals 15 residues. Trimming removed 2 bases at V and 0 bases at J, with 8 bases between. Germline CDR1 reads SGHRS; CDR2 reads YFSETQ. CDR3 sequence (DNA): TGCGCCAGCAGCTTTTCTCTTGCAACTAATGAAAAACTGTTTTTT. Translated, it gives CASSFSLATNEKLFF.

This chain uses TRBV12-3 or TRBV12-4 with TRBJ2-3, with D hard to call. V dropped 3 bases and J dropped 10 bases, with 8 bases sitting between them. There are 11 residues in the CDR3. CDR3 DNA sequence: TGTGCCAGCAGTTTCTCTGATGCGCAGTATTTT. Protein product: CASSFSDAQYF.

This chain connects TRBV11-2 to TRBJ1-1, with a weak D call TRBD1 (6 bases). The CDR3 is made up of 17 amino acids. From germline, CDR1 is SGHAT and CDR2 FQNNGV. The V end lost 5 bases, the J end lost 4 bases, and 23 bases lay between the germline ends. CDR3 coding DNA: TGTGCCAGCAGCCTCGCCAGGAGTATTAGGGGGTCCACTGAAGCTTTCTTT. Its protein is CASSLARSIRGSTEAFF.

This clonotype was counted at least ten times. This sequence joins TRBV7-6 and TRBJ2-1; 7 nucleotides agree with TRBD2. The CDR3 totals 13 residues. Per the germline V gene, CDR1 is SGHVS and CDR2 is FNYEAQ. J gave up 7 bases and V 5 bases, and 5 bases lay outside the gene matches. This chain's CDR3 is CASSLGGGNEQFF. The CDR3 DNA sequence: TGTGCCAGCAGCCTGGGGGGGGGGAATGAGCAGTTCTTC. Full variable domain (missing parts from reference TRBV7-6 and TRBJ2-1): GAGVSQSPRYKVTKRGQDVALRCDPISGHVSLYWYRQALGQGPEFLTYFNYEAQQDKSGLPNDRFSAERPEGSISTLTIQRTEQRDSAMYRCASSLGGGNEQFFGPGTRLTVL.

V is TRBV7-9 and J is TRBJ1-1; maybe TRBD1 (6 bases). Germline values: CDR1 SEHNR, CDR2 FQNEAQ (reference sequence). The length of the CDR3 is 14 residues. V was trimmed by 8 bases and J by 1 base, leaving 14 bases between them. DNA of the CDR3: TGTGCCAGCTACGCCGGGGGACAGAACACTGAAGCTTTCTTT. It translates to CASYAGGQNTEAFF.

This clonotype was observed a handful of times. V and J are TRBV30 and TRBJ1-2; tentatively, D is TRBD1 (5 bases). Trimming left V 4 bases short and J 6 bases short, with 18 bases between. Germline CDR1 GTSNPN, CDR2 SVGIG (reference sequence). The CDR3 loop spans 14 amino acids. This CDR3 is CAWTGGTALDGYTF. The CDR3, as DNA: TGTGCCTGGACCGGGGGAACGGCCTTGGATGGCTACACCTTC.

The V call is TRBV7-2, the J call TRBJ1-1; TRBD1 might be the D (6 bases). The germline V gene has CDR1 SGHTA and CDR2 FQGNSA. The V end lost 2 bases, the J end lost 5 bases, and 18 bases lay between the germline ends. The CDR3 is made up of 16 amino acids. The CDR3 region is CASSLTGRSVRTEAFF. The DNA of the CDR3 is TGTGCCAGCAGCTTAACAGGGAGGTCTGTTAGGACTGAAGCTTTCTTT.

The rearrangement uses TRBV7-9 and TRBJ2-7; TRBD2 matches 7 bases. Germline V CDR1 and CDR2: SEHNR, FQNEAQ (reference sequence). This CDR3 spans 15 amino acids. The trim removed 1 base at V and 2 bases at J, leaving 5 bases unmatched. The CDR3 protein is CASSLETSATYEQYF. The CDR3 DNA reads as TGTGCCAGCAGCTTAGAAACTAGCGCAACCTACGAGCAGTACTTC.

The rearrangement joins TRBV6-1 to TRBJ1-5; D is uncertain. In germline, CDR1 is MNHNS, CDR2 SASEGT. This CDR3 has 14 amino acids. V lost 4 bases and J 2 bases, leaving 9 bases between the germline ends. The CDR3 spells CASSGGRRNQPQHF. CDR3 sequence (DNA): TGTGCCAGCAGTGGAGGCCGGCGCAATCAGCCCCAGCATTTT.

The V and J genes are TRBV6-1 and TRBJ1-5; D may be TRBD1 (6 bases). V lost 5 bases and J lost 7, with 15 bases in between. This CDR3 contains 14 residues. Germline CDR1 is MNHNS and CDR2 is SASEGT. The CDR3 nucleotides read TGTGCCAGCAGTAGGGGGTACGAAGGACAGCCCCAGCATTTT. Translation gives CASSRGYEGQPQHF.

This chain's CDR3 is CATSGQGASNTGELFF. The CDR3 DNA is TGTGCCACCAGTGGACAGGGGGCATCGAACACCGGGGAGCTGTTTTTT. This rearrangement joins TRBV24-1 to TRBJ2-2; 10 nucleotides line up with TRBD1. Germline CDR1 KGHDR, CDR2 SFDVKD. CDR3 length: 16 amino acids. The V and J ends lost 5 bases and 0 bases, in that order; junction bases with no gene match: 2.

The rearrangement links TRBV6-1 to TRBJ1-1, with 8 bases matching TRBD1. CDR3 length: 14 amino acids. V was pared by 5 bases and J by 6 bases, with 8 bases of the junction left unmatched. Germline V CDR1 and CDR2: MNHNS, SASEGT. Written as DNA, the CDR3 is TGTGCCAGCAGTACCTGGACAGGGCACCCTGAAGCTTTCTTT. Translation gives CASSTWTGHPEAFF.

This clonotype was detected only a few times. The rearrangement uses TRBV7-6 and TRBJ1-6, with D unclear. The germline gives CDR1 SGHVS, CDR2 FNYEAQ. The CDR3 runs 18 residues. The germline V and J ends were trimmed by 4 bases and 0 bases, with 16 bases remaining between them. The CDR3 DNA reads TGTGCCAGCAGCTCCCTAGAACCCGTAAGCTCCTATAATTCACCCCTCCACTTT. It specifies CASSSLEPVSSYNSPLHF.

The V gene is TRBV4-2, the J gene TRBJ2-1, with 10 bases identical to TRBD2. V trimming: 2 bases; J trimming: 7 bases; junction bases outside the gene matches: 20. The CDR3 spans 20 residues. Looked up from germline, CDR1 is LGHNA and CDR2 is YNFKEQ. Here the CDR3 DNA reads TGTGCCAGCAGCCAACCTTCCCAATTCTTTACTAGCGGGACGGGGAATGAGCAGTTCTTC. This translates into CASSQPSQFFTSGTGNEQFF.

This chain links TRBV27 with TRBJ1-1, with 7 bases fitting TRBD1. The CDR3 is made up of 12 amino acids. Per the germline V gene, CDR1 is MNHEY and CDR2 is SMNVEV (reference sequence). After removal of 6 bases from V and 8 bases from J, the junction contained 6 bases not matched to a gene. CDR3 in DNA: TGTGCCAGCAGCCGGTCGACAGGGGAAGCTTTCTTT. Translated, it gives CASSRSTGEAFF.